The present TCR beta chain was sequenced within a study of response to subunit inactivated influenza vaccine. Findings and limits, study-wide: Few new T cells, the authors suggested, are recruited by each seasonal influenza vaccination.

V was shortened by 4 bases and J by 6 bases, with 19 bases between the two germline ends. The CDR3 contains 15 residues. Per germline, CDR1 SGHKS and CDR2 YYEKEE (reference sequence). This clonotype was observed a handful of times. Its antigen is still unknown. TCRdb itself ran the RT-PCR reads through MiXCR, one entry per CDR3 protein. Among approximately 700,000 distinct CDR3 sequences listed, around 14% were seen once. The source of this sequence is a man over 45 who received an inactivated influenza vaccine. This specimen was PBMCs from blood, taken roughly 15 days before vaccination. The chain is built from TRBV5-5 and TRBJ2-5; D remains unclear. CDR3 bases: TGTGCCAGCAGCGACCCAATCGACATCGGAAAGACCCAGTACTTC. As protein: CASSDPIDIGKTQYF.